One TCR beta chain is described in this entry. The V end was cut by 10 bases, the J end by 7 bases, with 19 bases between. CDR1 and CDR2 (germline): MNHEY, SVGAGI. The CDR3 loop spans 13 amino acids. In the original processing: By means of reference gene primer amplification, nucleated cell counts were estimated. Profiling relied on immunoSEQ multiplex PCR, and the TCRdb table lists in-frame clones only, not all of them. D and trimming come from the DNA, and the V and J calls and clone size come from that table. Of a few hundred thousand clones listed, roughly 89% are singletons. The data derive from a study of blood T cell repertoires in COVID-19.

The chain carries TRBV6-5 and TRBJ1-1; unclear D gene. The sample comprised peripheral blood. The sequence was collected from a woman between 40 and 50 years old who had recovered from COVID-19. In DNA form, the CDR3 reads TGTGCCACCACGGGTGGTGTACGAAGTGAAGCTTTCTTT. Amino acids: CATTGGVRSEAFF.